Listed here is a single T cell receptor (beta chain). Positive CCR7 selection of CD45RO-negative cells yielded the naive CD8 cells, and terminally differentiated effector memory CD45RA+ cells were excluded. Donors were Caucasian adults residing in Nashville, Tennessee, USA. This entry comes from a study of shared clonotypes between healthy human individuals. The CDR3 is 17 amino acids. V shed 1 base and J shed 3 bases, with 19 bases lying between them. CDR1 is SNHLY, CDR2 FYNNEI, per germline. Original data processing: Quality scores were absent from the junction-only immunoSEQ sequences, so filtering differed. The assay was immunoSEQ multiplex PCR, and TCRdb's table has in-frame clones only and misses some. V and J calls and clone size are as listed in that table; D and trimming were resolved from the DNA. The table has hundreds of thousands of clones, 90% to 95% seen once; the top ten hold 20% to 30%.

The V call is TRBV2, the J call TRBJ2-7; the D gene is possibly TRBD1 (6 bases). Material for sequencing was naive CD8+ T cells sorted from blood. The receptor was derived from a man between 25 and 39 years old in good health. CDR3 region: CASSEGGQKGPNYEQYF. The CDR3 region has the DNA TGTGCCAGCAGTGAAGGGGGACAAAAGGGGCCAAACTACGAGCAGTACTTC.